This T cell receptor (beta chain) was sequenced for a study of T cells in severe cutaneous drug reactions (dated by TCRdb to 2018 to 2020). General notes on the study: Recruitment took place between 2011 and 2018, drawing patients from Taiwan, Thailand and a European registry network. Enrollment was limited to patients whose SJS/TEN or DRESS diagnosis was probable or definite according to RegiSCAR criteria. Assignment of the culprit drug relied on both the Naranjo algorithm and the ALDEN drug causality algorithm. Patients in either the acute or the recovery stage provided biological samples, such as blister fluids/cells and PBMC. Single-cell sequencing, quantitative PCR validation, functional assays and transgenic mouse experiments were combined with bulk TCR sequencing. Libraries used iRepertoire multiplex PCR; authors cited a comparison showing similar capture of abundant clonotypes across iRepertoire and 5' RACE methods with or without UMI. The research as a whole found: The authors noted that whether the public TCR generalizes to SJS/TEN caused by other drugs still needs further study. A public TCRbeta CDR3 was found in all seven CBZ-SJS/TEN blister samples (mean around 15%) but was undetectable or scarce in tolerant-control and healthy-donor PBMC. CBZ-SJS/TEN patients showed strongly increased TRBV12-4 usage, with averages of 30% to 35% in blister cells and 4% to 5% in PBMC.

For both bulk and single-cell sequencing, libraries were prepared with the iRepertoire multiplex PCR system using TCR subtype-specific primers. Multiplex PCR with primers targeting V, D and J gene regions was used to generate bulk TCR beta libraries. Roughly 95-500 ng of RNA per sample served as input for bulk TCR library preparation. An Illumina MiSeq was used to sequence bulk TCR beta amplicons. The source study handled its data this way. Sample misassignments and low-quality sequencing reads were filtered out during quality control steps. The CDR3 was defined as the amino acids lying between the Y[YFLI]C motif of the V gene and the [FW]GXGT motif of the J segment. The IMGT database served as the reference for assigning TRBV and TRBJ genes and CDR3 clonotypes. TRBV expression in each sample was normalized to the mean of the same gene in PBMC from 45 or so healthy donors. With the reads reprocessed by TCRdb, a single entry stands for each CDR3 protein sequence and no DNA is reported. The V and J calls here are based on TCRdb, not the publication. The table of this sample itemizes approximately 5,000 distinct CDR3 sequences. 15% of the sample is held by the ten biggest clonotypes.

Sequenced donors were patients with carbamazepine-induced Stevens-Johnson syndrome or toxic epidermal necrolysis (CBZ-SJS/TEN). The peripheral blood repertoires were obtained from CBZ-SJS/TEN patients of Han Chinese origin (five) and European origin (about 6). Next-generation sequencing was used to profile the T cell receptor repertoires of patients with drug-induced severe cutaneous adverse reactions in a search for drug-specific clonotypes. RNA was isolated from either blister cells of skin lesions or peripheral blood mononuclear cells. Its CDR3 holds 14 amino acids, cysteine through phenylalanine. No DNA appears here. CDR1 and CDR2 are drawn from the germline V gene: ENHRY, SYGVKD. A word on this clonotype: The clone's antigen remains unknown.

The receptor was isolated from a human donor with a severe cutaneous adverse drug reaction. The material sequenced was PBMCs. The receptor chain draws on TRBV10-3 and TRBJ1-2; TCRdb gives TRBD1 as the D gene, but with no DNA this cannot be confirmed. This receptor carries the CDR3 CAISGSRDSEGYTF.